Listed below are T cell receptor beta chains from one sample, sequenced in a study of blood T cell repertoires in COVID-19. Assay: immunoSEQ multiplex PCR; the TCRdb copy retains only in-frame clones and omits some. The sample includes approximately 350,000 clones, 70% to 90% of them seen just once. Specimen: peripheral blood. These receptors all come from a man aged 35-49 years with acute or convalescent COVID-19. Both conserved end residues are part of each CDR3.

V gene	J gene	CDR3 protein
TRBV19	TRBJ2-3	CASSYLAEDTQYF
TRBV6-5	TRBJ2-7	CASSPIGDEQYF
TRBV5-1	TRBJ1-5	CASSLTGTGRNQPQHF
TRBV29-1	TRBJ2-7	CSVLGQGSSYEQYF
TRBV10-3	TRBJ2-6	CAISPVPGQETSGANVLTF
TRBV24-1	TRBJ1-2	CATSGGPRGAYYGYTF
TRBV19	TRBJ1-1	CASHRVSGPLNTEAFF
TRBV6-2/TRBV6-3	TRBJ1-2	CASSYSTESNYGYTF
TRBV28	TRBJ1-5	CASSSASGPQHF
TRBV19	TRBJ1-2	CASSLGGEDYGYTF
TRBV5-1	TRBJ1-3	CASSLGQFGNTIYF
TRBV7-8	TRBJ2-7	CASSLRGGLPSYEQYF
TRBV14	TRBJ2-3	CASSRTGVSTDTQYF
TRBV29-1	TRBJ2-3	CSVDREAQYF
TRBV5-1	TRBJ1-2	CASSVTGLGYGYTF
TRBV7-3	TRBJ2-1	CASSSLRNSEQFF
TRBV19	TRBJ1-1	CAARGRSNTEAFF
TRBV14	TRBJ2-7	CASSQESGTDYEQYF